A selection of T cell receptor beta chains follows, all from one sample in a study of cytomegalovirus exposure and HLA in healthy donors. The method was immunoSEQ multiplex PCR; TCRdb's version includes in-frame clones alone and lacks a portion of them. The data contain almost 200,000 clones, roughly 85% of them singletons. The sequenced sample consisted of PBMCs. These receptors came from a woman aged 45-65 years in good health and CMV-seronegative. Both conserved end residues are part of each CDR3. The D gene is left open where the match is weak. For some rows the clone size is stated as once, few or many, or as a class when expanded; others skip it.

v_call	d_call	clone_size	j_call	cdr3_nt	cdr3_aa
TRBV28	TRBD1	few	TRBJ2-5	TGTGCCAGCAGTTTAGGGGGGGACAGGGGGCCCACGGAGACCCAGTACTTC	CASSLGGDRGPTETQYF
TRBV5-1	.	.	TRBJ2-7	TGCGCCAGCAGCTCCAACAGGGTCTTCCACTACGAGCAGTACTTC	CASSSNRVFHYEQYF
TRBV27	TRBD2	.	TRBJ2-5	TGTGCCAGCAGACAACTAGCGTTAGAGACCCAGTACTTC	CASRQLALETQYF
TRBV19	TRBD2	few	TRBJ2-4	TGTGCCAGTAGTGGGACTAGATTAGACATTCAGTACTTC	CASSGTRLDIQYF
TRBV5-1	.	.	TRBJ2-5	TGCGCCAGCAGCTTGGACATACCACAAGAGACCCAGTACTTC	CASSLDIPQETQYF
TRBV18	.	.	TRBJ1-5	TGTGCCAGCTCACCAGTGACGGGTCAGCCCCAGCATTTT	CASSPVTGQPQHF
TRBV15	TRBD1	.	TRBJ1-1	TGTGCCACCAGCAGACGACAGGGATCGAACACTGAAGCTTTCTTT	CATSRRQGSNTEAFF
TRBV10-3	TRBD1	.	TRBJ2-1	TGTGCCATCAGTGGCCGTACGGGACAGGGGGCAAATGAGCAGTTCTTC	CAISGRTGQGANEQFF
TRBV7-2	TRBD2	.	TRBJ2-5	TGTGCCAGCAGCTTAAGACTAGCGGGAGCGTTAGGGGAGACCCAGTACTTC	CASSLRLAGALGETQYF
TRBV7-9	.	.	TRBJ1-6	TGTGCCAGCAGCCTGAATACCGTCGGTTCACCCCTCCACTTT	CASSLNTVGSPLHF
TRBV27	.	.	TRBJ2-7	TGTGCCAGCAGCCTAATCGGGGGTGGAGCGCAGTACTTC	CASSLIGGGAQYF
TRBV6-1	.	.	TRBJ1-3	TGTGCCAGCAGAACGTCCCTAGGTGGAAACACCATATATTTT	CASRTSLGGNTIYF
TRBV5-1	.	.	TRBJ2-2	TGCGCCAGCAGCTTGCTTCTGCAGGGGCCCACCGGGGAGCTGTTTTTT	CASSLLLQGPTGELFF
TRBV19	.	.	TRBJ2-1	TGTGCCAGTAGTCTCAGGATAGATGAGCAGTTCTTC	CASSLRIDEQFF
TRBV6-1	TRBD1	.	TRBJ2-7	TGTGCCAGCAATAACCCCGGGACAGAATACGAGCAGTACTTC	CASNNPGTEYEQYF
TRBV6-1	TRBD2	.	TRBJ2-7	TGTGCCGGCCGCATTAGCGGGAGGGCCAACGAGCAGTACTTC	CAGRISGRANEQYF
TRBV5-5	.	.	TRBJ2-7	TGTGCCAGCAGCCAAAGGGGGGGCATAACCTACGAGCAGTACTTC	CASSQRGGITYEQYF
TRBV30	TRBD2	.	TRBJ2-1	TGTGCCTGGAGTGTCCCGTCTTCGGGACTACCCGCCTACAATGAGCAGTTCTTC	CAWSVPSSGLPAYNEQFF
TRBV5-1	.	.	TRBJ1-4	TGCGCCAGCGGTCGGGGGGACTCTAATGAAAAACTGTTTTTT	CASGRGDSNEKLFF
TRBV19	TRBD1	.	TRBJ1-1	TGTGCCAGTAGTATAGGGACAGGGGTGCGTGAAGCTTTCTTT	CASSIGTGVREAFF
TRBV18	TRBD1	.	TRBJ1-2	TGTGCCAGCTCACCGGGACAGGAGAACTATGGCTACACCTTC	CASSPGQENYGYTF
TRBV28	.	.	TRBJ2-5	TGTGCCAGCAGTTTATCCCTAGTTCTGCGAGAGACCCAGTACTTC	CASSLSLVLRETQYF
TRBV2	.	.	TRBJ2-5	TGTGCCAGCAGTGCAGGGGTAGAGACCCAGTACTTC	CASSAGVETQYF
TRBV18	TRBD1	.	TRBJ2-3	TGTGCCAGCTCACCGTACGGGACAGGGACTAGCACAGATACGCAGTATTTT	CASSPYGTGTSTDTQYF
TRBV27	TRBD2	.	TRBJ2-1	TGTGCCAGCAGTTTGTACGCCCCGATTCGACTAGCGGAGGACAATGAGCAGTTCTTC	CASSLYAPIRLAEDNEQFF
TRBV7-9	.	.	TRBJ2-7	TGTGCCAGCAGCGGCACCACCTACGAGCAGTACTTC	CASSGTTYEQYF
TRBV2	.	.	TRBJ1-5	TGTGCCAGCAGTGAAATAGCCGGGACACAGCCCCAGCATTTT	CASSEIAGTQPQHF
TRBV7-9	.	.	TRBJ1-1	TGTGCCAGCAGCGCCCCGGACAGTTTTTTGAACACTGAAGCTTTCTTT	CASSAPDSFLNTEAFF
TRBV6-6	TRBD1	.	TRBJ1-3	TGTGCCAGCAGACAGGGGGCGGGAAACACCATATATTTT	CASRQGAGNTIYF
TRBV6-6	TRBD2	.	TRBJ2-1	TGTGCCAGCAGTTACGGGACTAGAATAACGGATGAGCAGTTCTTC	CASSYGTRITDEQFF
TRBV28	TRBD1	.	TRBJ2-7	TGTGCCAGTCAAAGAGGGACAGAGAACTCCTACGAGCAGTACTTC	CASQRGTENSYEQYF
TRBV5-1	.	once	TRBJ1-4	TGCGCCAGCAGCCCGTCAGGGGACGCGCGCGAAAAACTGTTTTTT	CASSPSGDAREKLFF
TRBV28	.	.	TRBJ1-2	TGTGCCAGCAGCTCGGACTTCGACAGGAGTGATGGCTACACCTTC	CASSSDFDRSDGYTF
TRBV7-2	.	.	TRBJ1-3	TGTGCCAGCAGCTCCCCCTCACCGGGAGGCTGGAACACCATATATTTT	CASSSPSPGGWNTIYF
TRBV6-5	.	.	TRBJ2-7	TGTGCCAGCAGTCCCATAACAGGGTCCTACGAGCAGTACTTC	CASSPITGSYEQYF
TRBV6-6	TRBD1	.	TRBJ1-6	TGTGCCAGCAGGGCCGGGACAGCTTCACCCCTCCACTTT	CASRAGTASPLHF